These 28 T cell receptor beta chains were all obtained from the same sample, sequenced in a study of blood T cell repertoires in COVID-19. Method: immunoSEQ multiplex PCR; TCRdb's copy keeps in-frame clones and lacks some. The sample shows 100,000 or so clones, 81% of them seen only once. Sequenced: peripheral blood. The origin of the receptors is a human donor in a cohort sampled during active COVID-19.

The rearrangement uses TRBV3-1 (or the pseudogene TRBV3-2) and TRBJ1-1, with a possible D match to TRBD1 (5 bases). This CDR3 spans 15 amino acids. CDR1 and CDR2 (germline): LGHDT, YNNKEL (reference sequence). Trimming removed 3 bases from V and 0 bases from J, with 11 bases in between. This CDR3 is CASSQLQGLNTEAFF. DNA of the CDR3: TGTGCCAGCAGCCAGCTTCAGGGTTTGAACACTGAAGCTTTCTTT.

The chain carries TRBV11-3 and TRBJ2-7, with D maybe TRBD1 (6 bases). V was clipped by 3 bases and J by 2 bases, with 8 bases between them. The CDR3 contains 13 residues. The V gene's germline CDR1 is SGHNT and CDR2 YENEEA. CDR3 protein: CASSLDSTYEQYF. The CDR3 DNA sequence: TGTGCCAGCAGCTTGGACAGTACCTACGAGCAGTACTTC.

The chain couples TRBV11-2 to TRBJ1-3; D not resolved. The germline V and J ends were trimmed by 5 bases and 9 bases, with 8 bases remaining between them. From germline, CDR1 is SGHAT and CDR2 FQNNGV. CDR3 length: 11 amino acids. The CDR3 bases are TGTGCCAGCAGCCCACGGAGCACCATATATTTT. Translation gives CASSPRSTIYF.

V and J are TRBV15 and TRBJ2-6, with 7 nucleotides matching TRBD1. Germline-derived CDR1 and CDR2 are LNHNV and YYDKDF (reference sequence). CDR3 length equals 15 residues. The J segment lost 0 bases and the V segment lost 6 bases, leaving 2 bases of the junction unmatched. DNA of the CDR3: TGTGCCACCAGACAGGGGATCTCTGGGGCCAACGTCCTGACTTTC. Residues: CATRQGISGANVLTF. Supplemented by reference TRBV15 and TRBJ2-6, the full variable domain reads DAMVIQNPRYQVTQFGKPVTLSCSQTLNHNVMYWYQQKSSQAPKLLFHYYDKDFNNEADTPDNFQSRRPNTSFCFLDIRSPGLGDTAMYLCATRQGISGANVLTFGAGSRLTVL.

The rearrangement links TRBV7-2 to TRBJ2-7; TRBD2 agrees at 10 bases. Germline assignment: CDR1 SGHTA and CDR2 FQGNSA. CDR3 size: 14 residues. V shed 5 bases and J 3 bases; nucleotides not matched to a gene: 4. CDR3 DNA sequence: TGTGCCAGCAGCCCCACTAGCGGGAACTACGAGCAGTACTTC. This translates into CASSPTSGNYEQYF.

The chain is built from TRBV18 and TRBJ1-2, with a tentative D call TRBD1 (6 bases). The CDR3 is made up of 15 amino acids. Germline V gene data show CDR1 as KGHSH and CDR2 as LQKENI. The germline V and J ends were trimmed by 4 bases and 10 bases, with 22 bases remaining between them. The CDR3 bases are TGTGCCAGCTCACTCGCGGTCGGGGGGGCTCATTCCTACACCTTC. Its translation is CASSLAVGGAHSYTF.

This chain uses TRBV5-6 with TRBJ1-5; D ambiguous. V shed 4 bases and J shed 1 base, with 12 bases lying between them. This CDR3 region has 15 residues. The V gene's germline CDR1 is SGHDT and CDR2 YYEEEE. This chain's CDR3 is CASSPLWASNQPQHF. For the CDR3, the DNA is TGTGCCAGCAGCCCCCTCTGGGCGAGCAATCAGCCCCAGCATTTT.

The rearrangement links TRBV9 to TRBJ2-7, with TRBD1 as a possible D gene (6 bases). The CDR3 spans 15 residues. The V gene's germline CDR1 is SGDLS and CDR2 YYNGEE. Trimming removed 4 bases from V and 2 bases from J, with 16 bases in between. The CDR3 is CASSTLSQGPYEQYF. CDR3 sequence (DNA): TGTGCCAGCAGCACACTATCACAGGGACCCTACGAGCAGTACTTC.

The gene calls are TRBV5-6 and TRBJ1-6; 7 positions agree with TRBD1. The junction had 12 bases not matched to a gene; V was cut back by 3 bases and J by 6 bases. This CDR3 is built from 17 residues. Germline CDR1 is SGHDT and CDR2 is YYEEEE. CDR3 sequence (DNA): TGTGCCAGCAGCTGGAGGACGACAGGGTTGAGTAATTCACCCCTCCACTTT. This codes for CASSWRTTGLSNSPLHF.

This chain joins TRBV28 and TRBJ1-1, with TRBD1 matching 8 bases. This CDR3 is built from 13 residues. Trimming cost V 6 bases and J 0 bases; bases outside gene matches: 0. Germline loops: CDR1 MDHEN, CDR2 SYDVKM. CDR3 in DNA: TGTGCCAGCAGGGGACAGGTGAACACTGAAGCTTTCTTT. Encoded protein: CASRGQVNTEAFF.

This clone was observed a few times. The chain is built from TRBV5-6 and TRBJ2-1, with a possible D match to TRBD2 (6 bases). The length of the CDR3 is 14 residues. Germline assignment: CDR1 SGHDT and CDR2 YYEEEE. Trimming removed 5 bases at V and 5 bases at J, with 14 bases between. CDR3 in amino acids: CASRGLAGHNEQFF. For the CDR3, the DNA is TGTGCCAGCAGGGGACTGGCGGGGCACAATGAGCAGTTCTTC.

The chain couples TRBV5-5 to TRBJ2-1; D not certain. V was trimmed by 1 base and J by 6 bases, leaving 8 bases between them. The CDR3 length is 13 residues. Germline V lookup: CDR1 SGHKS, CDR2 YYEKEE (reference sequence). The CDR3 region has the DNA TGTGCCAGCAGCTTGAGGAGTTTCAATGAGCAGTTCTTC. Amino acid sequence: CASSLRSFNEQFF.

This sequence joins TRBV28 and TRBJ2-7; 10 bases are a match to TRBD1. Germline values: CDR1 MDHEN, CDR2 SYDVKM. V dropped 2 bases and J dropped 4; count of bases not matched to a gene: 2. This CDR3 contains 14 residues. CDR3 DNA sequence: TGTGCCAGCAGTTTACTGGGACAGGGGTACGAGCAGTACTTC. This gives the protein CASSLLGQGYEQYF.

V is TRBV28 and J is TRBJ1-2, with D possibly TRBD1 on 5 matching bases. The CDR3 is 13 residues long. The V end lost 3 bases, the J end lost 8 bases, and 13 bases lay between the germline ends. Germline V gene sequence: CDR1 MDHEN, CDR2 SYDVKM. The DNA of the CDR3 is TGTGCCAGCAGTTTGAGCGGGGGAGACGGCTACACCTTC. This translates into CASSLSGGDGYTF.

The chain is built from TRBV29-1 and TRBJ2-7; 11 positions match TRBD2. The germline gives CDR1 SQVTM, CDR2 ANQGSEA. The junction had 6 bases not matched to a gene; V was cut back by 3 bases and J by 2 bases. CDR3 length: 15 residues. CDR3 amino acids: CSVEATSGGPYEQYF. The CDR3 nucleotides read TGCAGCGTTGAGGCTACTAGCGGGGGACCCTACGAGCAGTACTTC.

The rearrangement joins TRBV7-9 to TRBJ1-2; 8 nucleotides agree with TRBD1. The germline CDR1 and CDR2 sequences are SEHNR and FQNEAQ (reference sequence). The CDR3 extends over 13 amino acids. V gave up 5 bases and J gave up 6 bases; unmatched junction bases: 5. In nucleotides, the CDR3 is TGTGCCAGCAGCCGCGGACAGGGCCATGGCTACACCTTC. Translation: CASSRGQGHGYTF.

The gene calls are TRBV6-5 and TRBJ2-7; 8 nucleotides agree with TRBD1. The trim removed 2 bases at V and 2 bases at J, leaving 5 bases unmatched. The germline CDR1 and CDR2 sequences are MNHEY and SVGAGI. The CDR3 has 15 amino acids. The chain's CDR3 is CASSYGQGAPYEQYF. The CDR3 region has the DNA TGTGCCAGCAGTTACGGGCAGGGGGCACCCTACGAGCAGTACTTC.

This clone has only one observation. The chain uses TRBV28 and TRBJ1-4; D perhaps matches TRBD1 (5 bases). Germline V gene data show CDR1 as MDHEN and CDR2 as SYDVKM. Trimming took 8 bases from V and 3 from J, leaving 13 bases between them. This CDR3 has 14 amino acids. The CDR3 region has the DNA TGTGCCAGCTGGGATAGACAGTCTAATGAAAAACTGTTTTTT. This translates into CASWDRQSNEKLFF. The variable domain in full, completed from reference TRBV28 and TRBJ1-4, reads DVKVTQSSRYLVKRTGEKVFLECVQDMDHENMFWYRQDPGLGLRLIYFSYDVKMKEKGDIPEGYSVSREKKERFSLILESASTNQTSMYLCASWDRQSNEKLFFGSGTQLSVL.

This clone was seen more than once but under ten times. The chain couples TRBV19 to TRBJ1-2; the D is unclear. The CDR3 runs to 14 residues. Deletions cut 7 bases from V and 6 bases from J, with 18 bases between. Germline assignment: CDR1 LNHDA and CDR2 SQIVND (reference sequence). As DNA, the CDR3 is TGTGCCAGTATGAATCCGGGTAAGAGGAATGGCTACACCTTC. It specifies CASMNPGKRNGYTF.

The gene calls are TRBV9 and TRBJ1-1; D possibly corresponds to TRBD1 (5 bases). This CDR3 is built from 15 residues. The germline V and J ends were trimmed by 4 bases and 1 base, with 14 bases remaining between them. The germline V gene has CDR1 SGDLS and CDR2 YYNGEE. The CDR3 loop reads CASSPGWKRNTEAFF. CDR3 nucleotides: TGTGCCAGCAGCCCAGGGTGGAAAAGGAACACTGAAGCTTTCTTT. Together with reference TRBV9 and TRBJ1-1, the CDR3 gives the full variable domain: DSGVTQTPKHLITATGQRVTLRCSPRSGDLSVYWYQQSLDQGLQFLIQYYNGEERAKGNILERFSAQQFPDLHSELNLSSLELGDSALYFCASSPGWKRNTEAFFGQGTRLTVV.

This chain connects TRBV4-1 to TRBJ1-1; no clear D. This CDR3 spans 15 amino acids. Trimming removed 1 base from V and 2 bases from J, with 11 bases in between. Germline V lookup: CDR1 MGHRA, CDR2 YSYEKL. The CDR3 DNA reads TGCGCCAGCAGCCAAGGTCTTTCGGGAAACACTGAAGCTTTCTTT. Its protein product is CASSQGLSGNTEAFF.

The CDR3 DNA is TGCAGCGTGACAGGGCCCCAGAACACCGGGGAGCTGTTTTTT. Residues: CSVTGPQNTGELFF. The V gene is TRBV29-1, the J gene TRBJ2-2; TRBD1 aligns across 7 bases. This CDR3 spans 14 amino acids. The trim removed 6 bases at V and 1 base at J, leaving 5 bases unmatched. Germline-derived CDR1 and CDR2 are SQVTM and ANQGSEA.

The rearrangement joins TRBV10-3 to TRBJ2-7, with TRBD1 matching over 7 bases. The V gene's germline CDR1 is ENHRY and CDR2 SYGVKD. This CDR3 region has 14 residues. The J segment lost 8 bases and the V segment lost 3 bases, leaving 10 bases of the junction unmatched. CDR3 DNA: TGTGCCATCAGTGAATCGGACAGGATGTACAAGCAGTACTTC. The encoded protein is CAISESDRMYKQYF.

V usage is TRBV6-2 or TRBV6-3 and J usage is TRBJ1-1, with D possibly matching TRBD1 (5 bases). V was clipped by 0 bases and J by 6 bases, with 17 bases between them. The CDR3 has 16 amino acids. From germline, CDR1 is MNHEY and CDR2 SVGEGT. The CDR3 spells CASSYSMGLGFPEAFF. CDR3 sequence (DNA): TGTGCCAGCAGTTACTCGATGGGGCTGGGGTTCCCTGAAGCTTTCTTT.

This clone is a singleton in its sample. The chain carries TRBV9 and TRBJ2-3, with TRBD2 matching over 10 bases. Germline assignment: CDR1 SGDLS and CDR2 YYNGEE. The CDR3 runs 17 residues. Trimming removed 4 bases from V and 3 bases from J; junction bases left unmatched: 11. CDR3 amino acids: CASSPHPSGSATDTQYF. CDR3 in DNA: TGTGCCAGCAGCCCTCACCCTAGCGGGAGTGCTACAGATACGCAGTATTTT.

The chain combines TRBV5-4 with TRBJ2-5, with 8 bases aligning to TRBD2. The trim removed 5 bases at V and 2 bases at J, leaving 8 bases unmatched. The CDR3 loop spans 15 amino acids. Per the germline V gene, CDR1 is SGHNT and CDR2 is YYREEE (reference sequence). The CDR3 is CASRPGLGRQETQYF. Here the CDR3 DNA reads TGTGCCAGCAGACCGGGACTAGGAAGACAAGAGACCCAGTACTTC.

This clone was detected a few times. The chain is built from TRBV10-3 and TRBJ2-7; no definite D call. Germline loops: CDR1 ENHRY, CDR2 SYGVKD. The CDR3 is made up of 16 amino acids. The V and J ends lost 0 bases and 1 base respectively, with 13 bases between them. CDR3 loop: CAISESILGVSYEQYF. The CDR3 nucleotides are TGTGCCATCAGTGAGTCTATTCTAGGAGTTTCCTACGAGCAGTACTTC.

This clone was observed a few times. Other nucleotide sequences from this sample produce the same CDR3. The chain recombines TRBV5-1 with TRBJ2-2, with 7 bases fitting TRBD1. Germline values: CDR1 SGHRS, CDR2 YFSETQ. V trimming: 2 bases; J trimming: 4 bases; junction bases outside the gene matches: 2. The CDR3 covers 14 residues. CDR3 DNA sequence: TGCGCCAGCAGCTTACGACAGGGCACCGGGGAGCTGTTTTTT. This gives the protein CASSLRQGTGELFF.